This passage covers 9 T cell receptor beta chains from one sample sequenced in a study of CD8+CD57+ T cells in acquired aplastic anemia. According to the study, genomic DNA was the template for TCR beta VDJ and CDR3 profiling. TCRdb ran MiXCR on the reads and lists one entry per CDR3 protein. The sample has 100,000 to 150,000 distinct CDR3 sequences; around 48% are singletons. The sequenced sample was sorted CD4+, CD8+, or CD8+CD57+ T cells (not recorded which) from PBMCs. The receptor source for this set is a human donor in good health, serving as a control.

This chain connects TRBV10-3 to TRBJ2-7; 8 bases agree with TRBD2. J gave up 4 bases and V 11 bases, and 7 bases lay outside the gene matches. The CDR3 loop spans 12 amino acids. In germline, CDR1 is ENHRY, CDR2 SYGVKD. CDR3 in amino acids: CAVKAGEYEQYF. The CDR3 nucleotides are TGTGCCGTCAAAGCGGGGGAGTACGAGCAGTACTTC.

The chain uses TRBV19 and TRBJ1-5; D might be TRBD1 (5 bases). Germline assignment: CDR1 LNHDA and CDR2 SQIVND (reference sequence). There are 12 residues in the CDR3. V lost 6 bases to trimming and J lost 7 bases, with 10 bases between them. This chain's CDR3 is CASRQGSQPQHF. CDR3 bases: TGTGCCAGTAGGCAGGGAAGCCAGCCCCAGCATTTT. The variable domain in full, completed from reference TRBV19 and TRBJ1-5, reads DGGITQSPKYLFRKEGQNVTLSCEQNLNHDAMYWYRQDPGQGLRLIYYSQIVNDFQKGDIAEGYSVSREKKESFPLTVTSAQKNPTAFYLCASRQGSQPQHFGDGTRLSIL.

The chain links TRBV14 to TRBJ1-6; no definite D call. The CDR3 is 12 amino acids. Germline V gene data show CDR1 as SGHDN and CDR2 as FVKESK. Trimming shortened V by 0 bases and J by 14 bases, and 8 bases separated the two germline ends. The CDR3 bases are TGTGCCAGCAGCCAAGATCGGCTCACCCTCCACTTT. This encodes CASSQDRLTLHF.

This clonotype turned up a few times. V usage is TRBV15 and J usage is TRBJ1-6; D may be TRBD1 (6 bases). Looked up from germline, CDR1 is LNHNV and CDR2 is YYDKDF (reference sequence). The CDR3 spans 14 residues. V was trimmed by 5 bases and J by 7 bases, leaving 12 bases between them. CDR3 sequence (DNA): TGTGCCACCAGCCGCCCAACAGGGAATTCACCCCTCCACTTT. Translating gives CATSRPTGNSPLHF.

The DNA of the CDR3 is TGTGCCAGCAAGGGGTGGGAACTAGCGGGTTCCTACGAGCAGTACTTC. It codes for CASKGWELAGSYEQYF. The V gene is TRBV2, the J gene TRBJ2-7; 9 bases map to TRBD2. CDR3 length: 16 residues. The V and J ends lost 7 bases and 1 base, in that order; junction bases with no gene match: 11. The V gene's germline CDR1 is SNHLY and CDR2 FYNNEI.

This clonotype occurred once. As the CDR3 is not closed by the conserved phenylalanine or tryptophan, this likely results from a read error. The chain employs TRBV19 and TRBJ1-2; a possible D gene is TRBD1 (6 bases). The CDR3 extends over 12 amino acids. The V end lost 3 bases, the J end lost 8 bases, and 10 bases lay between the germline ends. Germline values: CDR1 LNHDA, CDR2 SQIVND (reference sequence). In DNA form, the CDR3 reads TGTGCCAGTAGTATCCTGACAGGAGGCTACACCGTC. It translates to CASSILTGGYTV.

Turning to this clonotype: This may be a read error: a much more frequent sequence differs by one nucleotide. V usage is TRBV6-2 or TRBV6-3 and J usage is TRBJ2-1; TRBD2 aligns across 10 bases. The germline CDR1 and CDR2 sequences are MNHEY and SVGEGT. J lost 5 bases, V lost 1 base, and 5 bases had no gene match. The CDR3 loop spans 16 amino acids. The CDR3 loop reads CASSYFLLAGDNEQFF. The CDR3 region has the DNA TGTGCCAGCAGTTACTTCCTCCTAGCGGGGGACAATGAGCAGTTCTTC.

This clonotype was counted many times. The chain employs TRBV18 and TRBJ2-7, with 8 positions matching TRBD1. In germline, CDR1 is KGHSH, CDR2 LQKENI. V was pared by 3 bases and J by 3 bases, with 1 base of the junction left unmatched. This CDR3 has 13 amino acids. In DNA form, the CDR3 reads TGTGCCAGCTCACCGGGGACAGGCTACGAGCAGTACTTC. It codes for CASSPGTGYEQYF. Supplemented by reference TRBV18 and TRBJ2-7, the full variable domain reads NAGVMQNPRHLVRRRGQEARLRCSPMKGHSHVYWYRQLPEEGLKFMVYLQKENIIDESGMPKERFSAEFPKEGPSILRIQQVVRGDSAAYFCASSPGTGYEQYFGPGTRLTVT.

This clonotype was seen many times. V gene TRBV7-9 combines with J gene TRBJ2-1; tentative D call: TRBD1 (5 bases). Trimming cost V 4 bases and J 12 bases, with 13 bases left between them. Germline CDR1 and CDR2: SEHNR and FQNEAQ (reference sequence). The CDR3 is made up of 12 amino acids. CDR3 sequence: CASSSGLSGQFF. The CDR3 DNA sequence: TGTGCCAGCAGCTCAGGGCTCTCGGGGCAGTTCTTC.